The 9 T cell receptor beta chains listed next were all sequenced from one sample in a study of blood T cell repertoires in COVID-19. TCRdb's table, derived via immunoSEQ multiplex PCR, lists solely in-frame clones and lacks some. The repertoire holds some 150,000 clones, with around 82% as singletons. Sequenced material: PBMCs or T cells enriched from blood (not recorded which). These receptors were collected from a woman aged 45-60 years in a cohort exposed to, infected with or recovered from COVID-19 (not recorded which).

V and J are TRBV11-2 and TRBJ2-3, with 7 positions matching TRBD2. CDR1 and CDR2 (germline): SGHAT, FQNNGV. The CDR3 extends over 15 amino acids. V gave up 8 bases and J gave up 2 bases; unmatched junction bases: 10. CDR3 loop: CASCQSSGATDTQYF. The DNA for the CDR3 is TGTGCCAGCTGCCAATCTAGCGGCGCCACAGATACGCAGTATTTT.

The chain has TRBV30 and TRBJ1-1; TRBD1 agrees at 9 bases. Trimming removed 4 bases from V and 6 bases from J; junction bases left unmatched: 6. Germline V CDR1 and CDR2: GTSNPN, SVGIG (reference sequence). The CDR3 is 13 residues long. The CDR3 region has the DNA TGTGCCTGGACAGGGGACAGGGCGGCTGAAGCTTTCTTT. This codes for CAWTGDRAAEAFF. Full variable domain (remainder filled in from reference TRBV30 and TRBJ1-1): SQTIHQWPATLVQPVGSPLSLECTVEGTSNPNLYWYRQAAGRGLQLLFYSVGIGQISSEVPQNLSASRPQDRQFILSSKKLLLSDSGFYLCAWTGDRAAEAFFGQGTRLTVV.

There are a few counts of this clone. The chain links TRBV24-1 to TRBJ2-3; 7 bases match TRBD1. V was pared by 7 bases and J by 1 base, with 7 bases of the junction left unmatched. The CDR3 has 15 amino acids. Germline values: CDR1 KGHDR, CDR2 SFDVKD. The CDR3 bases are TGTGCCACCAGGCCTAACAGGGGAGGCACAGATACGCAGTATTTT. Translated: CATRPNRGGTDTQYF.

The CDR3 spells CASSHPNGGTDTQYF. In DNA, the CDR3 is TGCGCCAGCAGCCACCCGAACGGGGGCACAGATACGCAGTATTTT. The rearrangement joins TRBV4-1 to TRBJ2-3; a weak D match, TRBD2 (5 bases). Trimming left V 3 bases short and J 1 base short, with 11 bases between. The CDR3 extends over 15 amino acids. Germline-derived CDR1 and CDR2 are MGHRA and YSYEKL.

The CDR3 DNA is TGTGCCAGCACTCCCAGCCGCCCAGGGGGTAATTCACCCCTCCACTTT. It is translated as CASTPSRPGGNSPLHF. The chain combines TRBV28 with TRBJ1-6, with 7 positions matching TRBD1. The CDR3 sequence is 16 residues long. Germline V lookup: CDR1 MDHEN, CDR2 SYDVKM. Trimming took 7 bases from V and 6 from J; bases not matched to a gene: 12.

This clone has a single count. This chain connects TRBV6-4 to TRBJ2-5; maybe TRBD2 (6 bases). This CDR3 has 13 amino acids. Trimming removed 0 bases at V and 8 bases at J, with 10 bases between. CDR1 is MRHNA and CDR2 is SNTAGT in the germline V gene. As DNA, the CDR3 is TGTGCCAGCAGTGACTCGATGGGGACTACCCAGTACTTC. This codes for CASSDSMGTTQYF.

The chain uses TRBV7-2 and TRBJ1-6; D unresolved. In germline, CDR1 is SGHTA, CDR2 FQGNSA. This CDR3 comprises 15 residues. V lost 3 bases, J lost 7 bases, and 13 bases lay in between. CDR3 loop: CASSFTVNGNSPLHF. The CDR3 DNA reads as TGTGCCAGCAGCTTTACGGTCAACGGGAATTCACCCCTCCACTTT.

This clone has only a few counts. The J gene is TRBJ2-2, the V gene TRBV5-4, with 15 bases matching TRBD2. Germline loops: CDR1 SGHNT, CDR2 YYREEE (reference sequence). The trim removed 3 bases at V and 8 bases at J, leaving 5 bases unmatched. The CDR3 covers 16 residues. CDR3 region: CASSSGLAGGPGELFF. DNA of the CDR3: TGTGCCAGCAGCTCCGGACTAGCGGGGGGGCCTGGGGAGCTGTTTTTT.

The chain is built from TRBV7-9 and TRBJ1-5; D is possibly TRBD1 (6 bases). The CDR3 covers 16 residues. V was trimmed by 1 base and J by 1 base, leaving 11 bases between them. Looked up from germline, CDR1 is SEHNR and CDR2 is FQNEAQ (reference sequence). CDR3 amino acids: CASSLVGGQSNQPQHF. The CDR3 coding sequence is TGTGCCAGCAGCTTAGTTGGGGGACAAAGCAATCAGCCCCAGCATTTT.